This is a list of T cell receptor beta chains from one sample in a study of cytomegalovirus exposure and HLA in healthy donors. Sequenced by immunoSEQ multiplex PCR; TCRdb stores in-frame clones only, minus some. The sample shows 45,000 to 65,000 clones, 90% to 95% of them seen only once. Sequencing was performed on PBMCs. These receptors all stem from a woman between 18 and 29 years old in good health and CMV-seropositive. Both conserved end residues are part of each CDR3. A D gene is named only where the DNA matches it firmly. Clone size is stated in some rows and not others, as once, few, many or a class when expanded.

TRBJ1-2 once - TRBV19 CAIPGGAQGGYTF TGTGCCATTCCGGGGGGAGCCCAGGGTGGCTACACCTTC
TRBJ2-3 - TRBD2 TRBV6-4 CASSETSGGADTQYF TGTGCCAGCAGTGAGACTAGCGGGGGGGCAGATACGCAGTATTTT
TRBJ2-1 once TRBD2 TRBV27 CASSLPGLGWNEQFF TGTGCCAGCAGTTTACCGGGACTAGGTTGGAATGAGCAGTTCTTC
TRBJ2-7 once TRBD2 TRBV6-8 CASKQHRGAGRTSVDEQYF TGTGCCAGCAAACAGCACCGGGGAGCTGGAAGGACTAGCGTTGACGAGCAGTACTTC
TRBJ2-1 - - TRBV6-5 CASAPLRLAYNEQFF TGTGCCAGCGCCCCTCTTCGACTAGCCTACAATGAGCAGTTCTTC
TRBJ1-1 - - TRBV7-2 CASSLGNRDAFF TGTGCCAGCAGCTTAGGTAACAGGGACGCTTTCTTT
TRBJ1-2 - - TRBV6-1 CASSGRTALGDYGYTF TGTGCCAGCAGTGGGCGGACAGCCCTCGGGGACTATGGCTACACCTTC
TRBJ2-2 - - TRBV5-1 CASSFRGERNTGELFF TGCGCCAGCAGCTTCAGGGGGGAAAGGAACACCGGGGAGCTGTTTTTT
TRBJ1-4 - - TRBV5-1 CASSSGLANEKLFF TGCGCCAGCAGCTCGGGGTTGGCTAATGAAAAACTGTTTTTT
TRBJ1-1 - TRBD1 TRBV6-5 CASSWTGFGNTEAFF TGTGCCAGCAGTTGGACAGGGTTCGGGAACACTGAAGCTTTCTTT
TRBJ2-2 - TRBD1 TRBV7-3 CASKVGQGNTGELFF TGTGCCAGCAAGGTGGGACAGGGGAACACCGGGGAGCTGTTTTTT